The 16 T cell receptor beta chains listed next were all sequenced from one sample in a study of blood T cell repertoires in COVID-19. The data were produced by immunoSEQ multiplex PCR, yet TCRdb's version contains in-frame clones alone and is incomplete. Here the sample spans 150,000 to 190,000 clones, 76% being singletons. Sequencing was carried out using peripheral blood. All receptors derive from a woman aged 80 or over with acute or convalescent COVID-19.

J is TRBJ1-2 and V is TRBV19; D is uncertain. This CDR3 spans 12 amino acids. V lost 3 bases, J lost 6 bases, and 8 bases lay in between. Per germline, CDR1 LNHDA and CDR2 SQIVND (reference sequence). CDR3 region: CASSMRSHGYTF. CDR3 bases: TGTGCCAGTAGTATGAGGAGCCATGGCTACACCTTC.

The chain joins TRBV6-5 to TRBJ1-2, with unresolved D. The CDR3 is 14 amino acids. V lost 5 bases and J 3 bases, leaving 13 bases between the germline ends. CDR1 is MNHEY, CDR2 SVGAGI, per germline. The CDR3 is CASSPGKVDYGYTF. The CDR3, as DNA: TGTGCCAGCAGTCCCGGGAAAGTGGACTATGGCTACACCTTC.

The chain uses TRBV7-2 and TRBJ2-5; D is possibly TRBD1 (5 bases). Trimming shortened V by 2 bases and J by 5 bases, and 9 bases separated the two germline ends. CDR3 length equals 13 residues. Germline lookup yields CDR1 SGHTA and CDR2 FQGNSA. CDR3 sequence: CASSLQGVETQYF. The CDR3 nucleotides are TGTGCCAGCAGCTTACAGGGCGTGGAGACCCAGTACTTC.

The genes are TRBV27 and TRBJ2-3; 10 nucleotides align to TRBD2. Trimming took 0 bases from V and 7 from J; bases not matched to a gene: 7. This CDR3 spans 16 amino acids. The germline V gene has CDR1 MNHEY and CDR2 SMNVEV (reference sequence). This chain's CDR3 is CASSLSSSGGRHTQYF. CDR3 nucleotides: TGTGCCAGCAGTTTATCGTCTAGCGGGGGACGACATACGCAGTATTTT.

This sequence joins TRBV5-1 and TRBJ1-1, with 7 bases that match TRBD1. V lost 3 bases to trimming and J lost 6 bases; unmatched junction nucleotides: 8. This CDR3 contains 14 residues. The germline gives CDR1 SGHRS, CDR2 YFSETQ. In DNA form, the CDR3 reads TGCGCCAGCAGCTCGGACAGGACCCCTCCTGAAGCTTTCTTT. It codes for CASSSDRTPPEAFF. Together with reference TRBV5-1 and TRBJ1-1, the CDR3 gives the full variable domain: KAGVTQTPRYLIKTRGQQVTLSCSPISGHRSVSWYQQTPGQGLQFLFEYFSETQRNKGNFPGRFSGRQFSNSRSEMNVSTLELGDSALYLCASSSDRTPPEAFFGQGTRLTVV.

This clone was recorded many times. V gene TRBV7-2 combines with J gene TRBJ1-5; D remains unclear. CDR1 is SGHTA and CDR2 is FQGNSA in the germline V gene. Trimming removed 2 bases at V and 7 bases at J, with 9 bases between. CDR3 length equals 13 residues. The CDR3 DNA sequence: TGTGCCAGCAGCTTACTGTCGGAGCAGCCCCAGCATTTT. Its translation is CASSLLSEQPQHF.

The chain couples TRBV9 to TRBJ2-1; 12 bases line up with TRBD2. Trimming took 4 bases from V and 2 from J; bases not matched to a gene: 4. The CDR3 is 16 residues long. The germline gives CDR1 SGDLS, CDR2 YYNGEE. Here the CDR3 reads CASSPRTSGAYNEQFF. The CDR3 DNA reads TGTGCCAGCAGCCCCAGGACTAGCGGGGCCTACAATGAGCAGTTCTTC.

The chain joins TRBV27 to TRBJ1-2, with 10 bases lining up with TRBD1. CDR3 size: 14 residues. Trimming at V came to 5 bases and at J to 3 bases, leaving 3 bases not matched to a gene. The germline V gene encodes CDR1 MNHEY and CDR2 SMNVEV (reference sequence). CDR3 sequence (DNA): TGTGCCAGCAGTCAGGGACAGGGGTACTATGGCTACACCTTC. Translating gives CASSQGQGYYGYTF.

This clone was observed once. V is TRBV5-1 and J is TRBJ2-3, with 7 bases aligning to TRBD1. This CDR3 has 16 amino acids. With V trimmed by 1 base and J by 0 bases, 5 bases remained unmatched. Germline V gene sequence: CDR1 SGHRS, CDR2 YFSETQ. DNA of the CDR3: TGCGCCAGCAGCTTGACAGGGGTCACAAGCACAGATACGCAGTATTTT. This translates into CASSLTGVTSTDTQYF.

The chain couples TRBV27 to TRBJ2-5; 8 positions agree with TRBD1. With 5 bases clipped from V and 2 bases from J, the junction kept 4 bases outside the gene matches. The CDR3 contains 14 residues. Germline V CDR1 and CDR2: MNHEY, SMNVEV (reference sequence). The CDR3 region has the DNA TGTGCCAGCAGTCGAAGGACAGGGCAAGAGACCCAGTACTTC. Amino acid sequence: CASSRRTGQETQYF.

The CDR3, as DNA: TGTGCCAGCAGTCGGACAGAAAACTATGGCTACACCTTC. Its translation is CASSRTENYGYTF. This rearrangement joins TRBV12-3 or TRBV12-4 to TRBJ1-2; D may be TRBD1 (6 bases). The CDR3 sequence is 13 residues long. With 5 bases removed from V and 2 bases from J, the gap between germline ends came to 9 bases.

This chain links TRBV7-2 with TRBJ1-5; D is uncertain. CDR3 length: 14 amino acids. V lost 1 base and J 7 bases, leaving 11 bases between the germline ends. The V gene's germline CDR1 is SGHTA and CDR2 FQGNSA. The CDR3 region is CASSLGQSGQPQHF. Written as DNA, the CDR3 is TGTGCCAGCAGCTTAGGTCAGAGCGGGCAGCCCCAGCATTTT.

Written as DNA, the CDR3 is TGTGCCAGCATAGAAGATCGACAGGGGGGATTGGAGACCCAGTACTTC. Translation: CASIEDRQGGLETQYF. The chain links TRBV3-1 (or the pseudogene TRBV3-2) to TRBJ2-5, with 9 bases matching TRBD1. V was clipped by 7 bases and J by 5 bases; unmatched bases: 14. This CDR3 region has 16 residues. Per the germline V gene, CDR1 is LGHDT and CDR2 is YNNKEL (reference sequence).

The chain has TRBV7-2 and TRBJ2-2, with 7 nucleotides matching TRBD1. The V and J ends lost 5 bases and 4 bases, in that order; junction bases with no gene match: 7. The length of the CDR3 is 15 residues. Germline V gene lookup returns CDR1 SGHTA and CDR2 FQGNSA. DNA of the CDR3: TGTGCCAGCAGCCCGGTGACAGGGCGCACCGGGGAGCTGTTTTTT. Encoded protein: CASSPVTGRTGELFF.

This clone was picked up a small number of times. J is TRBJ2-2 and V is TRBV4-1, with D perhaps matching TRBD2 (5 bases). V lost 0 bases to trimming and J lost 4 bases, with 18 bases between them. CDR3 length: 18 residues. Germline CDR1 is MGHRA and CDR2 is YSYEKL. The DNA for the CDR3 is TGCGCCAGCAGCCAAGAAGGTTCCGGGCGGGCTAGCACCGGGGAGCTGTTTTTT. Residues: CASSQEGSGRASTGELFF.

The V and J genes are TRBV7-2 and TRBJ2-1, with 13 positions matching TRBD2. CDR3 length: 16 amino acids. With 5 bases clipped from V and 11 bases from J, the junction kept 12 bases outside the gene matches. The germline CDR1 and CDR2 sequences are SGHTA and FQGNSA. The CDR3 is CASSRRTSGGTTQQFF. The CDR3 region has the DNA TGTGCCAGCAGCCGCAGGACTAGCGGGGGAACGACTCAGCAGTTCTTC.